The clone carrying this T cell receptor beta chain was observed a single time. The sample belongs to a study of shared clonotypes between healthy human individuals. Deep-level assay runs were performed. Profiling relied on immunoSEQ multiplex PCR, and the TCRdb table lists in-frame clones only, not all of them. The sample lists approximately 1,000,000 clones; roughly 74% were seen once. Material for sequencing was memory CD4+ T cells from PBMCs. As to subset: CD45RA-negative fraction. This clonotype originated in a man in his late teens or twenties in good health. Some clones in this sample may be carry-over from other donors' samples.

CDR3 in DNA: TGTGCCAGCAGGAACTACCGGGCAGGGGATAAAGAGACCCAGTACTTC. Residues: CASRNYRAGDKETQYF. V usage is TRBV5-4 and J usage is TRBJ2-5; tentative D call: TRBD1 (6 bases). Germline V gene data show CDR1 as SGHNT and CDR2 as YYREEE (reference sequence). The length of the CDR3 is 16 residues. V lost 5 bases and J lost 3, with 20 bases in between.